There are a few counts of the clone carrying this T cell receptor (beta chain). Its antigen is still unknown. TCRdb reanalysed the 5' RACE reads using MiXCR and keeps one entry per CDR3 protein. The data show around 250,000 distinct CDR3 sequences, with around 15% seen just once and 22% held by the top ten. The data stem from a study of T-cell memory formation after mild COVID-19. Study-level points and caveats: Cross-reactive memory apparently joined, as some responding clones appeared in pre-infection memory.

Trimming pared 5 bases from V and 7 bases from J, leaving 17 bases between. The CDR3 runs 14 residues. The germline V gene encodes CDR1 SGHTA and CDR2 FQGNSA. The rearrangement uses TRBV7-2 and TRBJ1-2; no clear D. The source of this sequence is a man aged 18 to 35 who had mild COVID-19 (a few samples of this study predate the infection). Cell type and time point are not known. The sample comprised PBMCs or a T cell subset sorted from them (not recorded which). The CDR3 reads CASSPHVRAAGYTF. CDR3 in DNA: TGTGCCAGCAGCCCACACGTCCGCGCCGCTGGCTACACCTTC.